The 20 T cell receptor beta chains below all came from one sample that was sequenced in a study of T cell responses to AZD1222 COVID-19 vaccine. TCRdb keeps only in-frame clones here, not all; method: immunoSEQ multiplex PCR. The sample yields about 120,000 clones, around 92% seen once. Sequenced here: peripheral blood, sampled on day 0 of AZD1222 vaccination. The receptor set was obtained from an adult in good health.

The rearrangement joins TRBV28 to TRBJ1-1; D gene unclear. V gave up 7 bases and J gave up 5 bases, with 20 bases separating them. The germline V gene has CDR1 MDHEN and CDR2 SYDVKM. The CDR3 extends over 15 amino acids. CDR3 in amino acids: CASTSLGKRGTEAFF. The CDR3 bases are TGTGCCAGCACCTCCTTGGGTAAACGGGGAACTGAAGCTTTCTTT.

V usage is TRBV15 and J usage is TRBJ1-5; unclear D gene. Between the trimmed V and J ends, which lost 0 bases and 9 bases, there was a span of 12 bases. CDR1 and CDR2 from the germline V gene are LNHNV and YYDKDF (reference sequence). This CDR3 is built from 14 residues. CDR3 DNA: TGTGCCACCAGCAGAGATGTGGGGATCCGGCCCCAGCATTTT. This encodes CATSRDVGIRPQHF.

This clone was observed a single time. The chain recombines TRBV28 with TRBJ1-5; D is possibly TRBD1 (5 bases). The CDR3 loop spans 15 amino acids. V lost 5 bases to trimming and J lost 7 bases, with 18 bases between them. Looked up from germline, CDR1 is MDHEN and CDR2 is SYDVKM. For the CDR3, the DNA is TGTGCCAGCAGTCGTCGGACACCGACGGGGCAGCCCCAGCATTTT. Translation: CASSRRTPTGQPQHF.

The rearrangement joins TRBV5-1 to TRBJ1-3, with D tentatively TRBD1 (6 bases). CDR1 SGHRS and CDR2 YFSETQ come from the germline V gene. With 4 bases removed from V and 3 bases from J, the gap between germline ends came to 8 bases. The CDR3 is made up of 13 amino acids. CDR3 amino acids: CASSVQGGNTIYF. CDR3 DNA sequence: TGCGCCAGCAGCGTACAGGGTGGAAACACCATATATTTT.

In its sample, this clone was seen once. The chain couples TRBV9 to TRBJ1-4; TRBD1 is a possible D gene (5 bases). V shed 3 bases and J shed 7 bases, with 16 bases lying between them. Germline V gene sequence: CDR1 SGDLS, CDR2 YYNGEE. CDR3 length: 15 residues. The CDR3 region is CASSAGNPDSEKLFF. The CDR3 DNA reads TGTGCCAGCAGCGCAGGGAATCCGGACTCTGAAAAACTGTTTTTT.

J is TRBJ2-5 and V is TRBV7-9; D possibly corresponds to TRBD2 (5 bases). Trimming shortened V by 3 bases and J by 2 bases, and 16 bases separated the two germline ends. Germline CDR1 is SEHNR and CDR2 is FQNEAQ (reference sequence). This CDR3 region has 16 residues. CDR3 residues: CASSFDPWRAQETQYF. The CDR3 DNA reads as TGTGCCAGCAGCTTCGACCCTTGGCGGGCGCAAGAGACCCAGTACTTC. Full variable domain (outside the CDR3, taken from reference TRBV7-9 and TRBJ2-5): DTGVSQNPRHKITKRGQNVTFRCDPISEHNRLYWYRQTLGQGPEFLTYFQNEAQLEKSRLLSDRFSAERPKGSFSTLEIQRTEQGDSAMYLCASSFDPWRAQETQYFGPGTRLLVL.

CDR3 sequence: CASSEAGVPMDEQFF. In nucleotides, the CDR3 is TGCGCCAGCAGCGAAGCGGGAGTCCCAATGGATGAGCAGTTCTTC. This chain uses TRBV5-1 with TRBJ2-1, with TRBD2 matching 8 bases. The CDR3 spans 15 residues. Germline CDR1 and CDR2: SGHRS and YFSETQ. Trimming removed 4 bases from V and 8 bases from J; junction bases left unmatched: 11.

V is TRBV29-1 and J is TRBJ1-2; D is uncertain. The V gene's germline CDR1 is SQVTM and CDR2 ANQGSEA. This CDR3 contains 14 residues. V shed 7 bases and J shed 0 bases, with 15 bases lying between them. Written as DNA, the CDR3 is TGCAGCGCCGACCCCGAGTTAGCTAACTATGGCTACACCTTC. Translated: CSADPELANYGYTF.

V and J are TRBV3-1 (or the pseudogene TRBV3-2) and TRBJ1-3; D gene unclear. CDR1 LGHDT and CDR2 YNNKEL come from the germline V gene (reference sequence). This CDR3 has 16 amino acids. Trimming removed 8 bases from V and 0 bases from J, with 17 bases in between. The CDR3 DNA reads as TGTGCCAGCCTAACAGTGAAGCTTAGCTCTGGAAACACCATATATTTT. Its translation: CASLTVKLSSGNTIYF.

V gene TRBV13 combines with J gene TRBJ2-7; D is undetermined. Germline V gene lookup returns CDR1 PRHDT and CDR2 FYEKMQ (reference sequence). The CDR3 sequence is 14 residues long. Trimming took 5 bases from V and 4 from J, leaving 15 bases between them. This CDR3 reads CASSPGPGEYEQYF. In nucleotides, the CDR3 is TGTGCCAGCAGCCCAGGCCCGGGTGAATACGAGCAGTACTTC.

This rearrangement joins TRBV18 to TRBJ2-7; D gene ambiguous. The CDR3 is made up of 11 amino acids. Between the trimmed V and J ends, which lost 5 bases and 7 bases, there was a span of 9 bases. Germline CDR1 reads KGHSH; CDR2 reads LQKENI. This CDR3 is CASSAAGEQYF. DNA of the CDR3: TGTGCCAGCTCAGCAGCCGGGGAGCAGTACTTC.

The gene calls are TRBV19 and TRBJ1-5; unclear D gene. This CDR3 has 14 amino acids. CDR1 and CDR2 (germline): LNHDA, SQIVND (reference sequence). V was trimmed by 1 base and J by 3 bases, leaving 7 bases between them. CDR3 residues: CASSIGNTNQPQHF. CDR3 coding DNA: TGTGCCAGTAGTATAGGAAACACCAATCAGCCCCAGCATTTT. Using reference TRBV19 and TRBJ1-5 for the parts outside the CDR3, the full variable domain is DGGITQSPKYLFRKEGQNVTLSCEQNLNHDAMYWYRQDPGQGLRLIYYSQIVNDFQKGDIAEGYSVSREKKESFPLTVTSAQKNPTAFYLCASSIGNTNQPQHFGDGTRLSIL.

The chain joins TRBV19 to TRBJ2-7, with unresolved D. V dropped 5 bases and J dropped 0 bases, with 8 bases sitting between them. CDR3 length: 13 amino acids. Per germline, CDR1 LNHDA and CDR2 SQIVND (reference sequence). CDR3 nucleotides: TGTGCCAGTAGTCCCGCCTTCTCCTACGAGCAGTACTTC. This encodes CASSPAFSYEQYF. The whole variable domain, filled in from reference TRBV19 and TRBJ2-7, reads DGGITQSPKYLFRKEGQNVTLSCEQNLNHDAMYWYRQDPGQGLRLIYYSQIVNDFQKGDIAEGYSVSREKKESFPLTVTSAQKNPTAFYLCASSPAFSYEQYFGPGTRLTVT.

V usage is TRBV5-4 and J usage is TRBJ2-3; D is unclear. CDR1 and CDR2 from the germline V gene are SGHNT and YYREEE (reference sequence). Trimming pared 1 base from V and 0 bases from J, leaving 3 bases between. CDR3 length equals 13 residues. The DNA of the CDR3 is TGTGCCAGCAGCTTGTGGAGCACAGATACGCAGTATTTT. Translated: CASSLWSTDTQYF.

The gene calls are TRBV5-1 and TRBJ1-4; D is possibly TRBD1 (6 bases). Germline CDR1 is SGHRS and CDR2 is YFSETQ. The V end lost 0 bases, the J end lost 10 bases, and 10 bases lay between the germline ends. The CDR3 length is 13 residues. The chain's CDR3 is CASSLAGGSKLFF. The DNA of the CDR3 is TGCGCCAGCAGCTTGGCGGGGGGCTCAAAACTGTTTTTT.

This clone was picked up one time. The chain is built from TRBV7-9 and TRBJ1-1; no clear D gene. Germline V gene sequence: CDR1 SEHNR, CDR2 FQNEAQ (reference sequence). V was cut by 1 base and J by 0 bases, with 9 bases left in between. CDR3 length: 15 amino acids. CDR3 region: CASSLVGGLNTEAFF. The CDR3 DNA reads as TGTGCCAGCAGCTTAGTCGGCGGACTGAACACTGAAGCTTTCTTT.

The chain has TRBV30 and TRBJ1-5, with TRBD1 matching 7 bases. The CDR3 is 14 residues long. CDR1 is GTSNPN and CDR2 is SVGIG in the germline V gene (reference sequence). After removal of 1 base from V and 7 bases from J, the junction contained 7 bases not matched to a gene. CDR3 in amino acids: CAWSGMTGRQPQHF. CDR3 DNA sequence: TGTGCCTGGAGTGGGATGACAGGGAGGCAGCCCCAGCATTTT.

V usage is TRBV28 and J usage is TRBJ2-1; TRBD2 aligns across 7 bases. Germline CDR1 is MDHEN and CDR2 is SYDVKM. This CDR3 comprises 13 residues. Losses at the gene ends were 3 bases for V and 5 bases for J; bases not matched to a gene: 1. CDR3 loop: CASSLAGDNEQFF. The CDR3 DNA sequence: TGTGCCAGCAGTTTGGCGGGGGACAATGAGCAGTTCTTC.

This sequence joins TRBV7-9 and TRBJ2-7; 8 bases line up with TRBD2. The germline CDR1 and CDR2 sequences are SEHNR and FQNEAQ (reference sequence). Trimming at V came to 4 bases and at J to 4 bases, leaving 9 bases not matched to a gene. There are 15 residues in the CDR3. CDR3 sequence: CASSSPGTSFYEQYF. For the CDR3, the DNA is TGTGCCAGCAGCTCCCCCGGGACTAGTTTTTACGAGCAGTACTTC.

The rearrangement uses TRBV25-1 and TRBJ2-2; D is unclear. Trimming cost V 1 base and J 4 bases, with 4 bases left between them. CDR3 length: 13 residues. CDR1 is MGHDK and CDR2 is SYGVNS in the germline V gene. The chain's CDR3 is CASSEFGTGELFF. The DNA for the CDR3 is TGTGCCAGCAGTGAATTTGGCACCGGGGAGCTGTTTTTT. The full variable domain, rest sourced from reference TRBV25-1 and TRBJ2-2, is EADIYQTPRYLVIGTGKKITLECSQTMGHDKMYWYQQDPGMELHLIHYSYGVNSTEKGDLSSESTVSRIRTEHFPLTLESARPSHTSQYLCASSEFGTGELFFGEGSRLTVL.